The 25 T cell receptor beta chains below were found in one sample sequenced in a study of technical replicates of blood from several donors listed by TCRdb under 2017. Libraries were constructed by the immunoSEQ multiplex PCR assay. This is the immuneACCESS table as TCRdb keeps it, with only in-frame sequences that have V and J called. A part of the clones is gone; compared with another copy, unresolved V genes explain less than half, and the rest is unexplained. The sample table records some 73,000 clones; over 90% of these occur just once. The ten most abundant clones make up approximately 4.6% of the sample. Specimen: PBMCs. Receptors originate from a human donor in good health. Some clones in this sample may be carry-over from other donors' samples.

The V and J genes are TRBV5-1 and TRBJ1-1, with 7 nucleotides matching TRBD1. The CDR3 totals 13 residues. CDR1 and CDR2 (germline): SGHRS, YFSETQ. Trimming cost V 6 bases and J 5 bases; bases outside gene matches: 7. The CDR3 coding sequence is TGCGCCAGCAACAATCAGGGGGGAACTGAAGCTTTCTTT. It yields the protein CASNNQGGTEAFF.

The genes are TRBV7-2 and TRBJ2-1; 7 bases are shared with TRBD1. Looked up from germline, CDR1 is SGHTA and CDR2 is FQGNSA. Losses at the gene ends were 5 bases for V and 5 bases for J; bases not matched to a gene: 9. This CDR3 has 15 amino acids. The CDR3, as DNA: TGTGCCAGCAGCCCCTTAGGGGGCAGGAACAATGAGCAGTTCTTC. It is translated as CASSPLGGRNNEQFF. Combining the CDR3 with reference TRBV7-2 and TRBJ2-1 gives the whole variable domain GAGVSQSPSNKVTEKGKDVELRCDPISGHTALYWYRQSLGQGLEFLIYFQGNSAPDKSGLPSDRFSAERTGGSVSTLTIQRTQQEDSAVYLCASSPLGGRNNEQFFGPGTRLTVL.

The chain has TRBV5-1 and TRBJ2-5; 13 nucleotides agree with TRBD2. Germline V lookup: CDR1 SGHRS, CDR2 YFSETQ. This CDR3 is built from 15 residues. J lost 1 base, V lost 4 bases, and 1 base had no gene match. CDR3 DNA sequence: TGCGCCAGCAGCAGACTAGCGGGGGGCCAAGAGACCCAGTACTTC. Amino acid sequence: CASSRLAGGQETQYF.

The chain combines TRBV2 with TRBJ2-2, with 11 bases matching TRBD2. J gave up 6 bases and V 6 bases, and 6 bases lay outside the gene matches. Germline CDR1 SNHLY, CDR2 FYNNEI. The CDR3 totals 15 residues. CDR3 nucleotides: TGTGCCAGCAGCCTAAATAGCGGGAGGGCCGGGGAGCTGTTTTTT. Amino acid sequence: CASSLNSGRAGELFF.

The rearrangement joins TRBV7-2 to TRBJ1-3; D is undetermined. V was pared by 2 bases and J by 3 bases, with 2 bases between. There are 12 residues in the CDR3. Germline CDR1 and CDR2: SGHTA and FQGNSA. The CDR3 DNA reads as TGTGCCAGCAGCTTACTTGGAAACACCATATATTTT. Translating gives CASSLLGNTIYF.

The rearrangement links TRBV4-3 to TRBJ1-2, with TRBD1 identical over 10 bases. The CDR3 totals 14 residues. Per the germline V gene, CDR1 is LGHNA and CDR2 is YSLEER. V dropped 4 bases and J dropped 7; count of bases not matched to a gene: 6. The DNA of the CDR3 is TGCGCCAGCAGCCCGGCCGGGACAGGGGTTGGCTACACCTTC. Protein: CASSPAGTGVGYTF.

The rearrangement uses TRBV5-5 and TRBJ1-6; D is uncertain. V shed 2 bases and J shed 5 bases, with 8 bases lying between them. Germline lookup yields CDR1 SGHKS and CDR2 YYEKEE (reference sequence). There are 14 residues in the CDR3. CDR3 region: CASSFQVDNSPLHF. The CDR3 coding sequence is TGTGCCAGCAGCTTCCAGGTTGATAATTCACCCCTCCACTTT.

The CDR3 reads CASSLANYGYTF. The DNA of the CDR3 is TGCGCCAGCAGTCTGGCCAACTATGGCTACACCTTC. The chain uses TRBV23-1 and TRBJ1-2; D uncertain. TRBV23-1 belongs to the ORF category, with a function that is uncertain. Trimming left V 4 bases short and J 2 bases short, with 5 bases between. The CDR3 has 12 residues.

On this clone: The same CDR3 is also encoded by other DNA sequences in this sample. The V and J genes are TRBV4-2 and TRBJ2-3; TRBD2 might be the D (6 bases). The CDR3 runs to 15 residues. Trimming took off 0 bases at V and 0 bases at J, with 7 bases between the two ends. Germline V gives CDR1 LGHNA, CDR2 YNFKEQ. In nucleotides, the CDR3 is TGTGCCAGCAGCCAAGATCTAGCGAGCACAGATACGCAGTATTTT. It yields the protein CASSQDLASTDTQYF.

The V and J genes are TRBV14 and TRBJ1-3; no reliable D call. V was shortened by 0 bases and J by 5 bases, with 17 bases between the two germline ends. This CDR3 is 17 amino acids long. Germline CDR1 and CDR2: SGHDN and FVKESK. The CDR3 nucleotides read TGTGCCAGCAGCCAAGATATACTCGGCGGTCGAAGAAACACCATATATTTT. It encodes CASSQDILGGRRNTIYF.

This sequence joins TRBV15 and TRBJ1-1, with 10 bases fitting TRBD1. The ends lost 3 bases at V and 0 bases at J; junction bases unmatched: 7. The CDR3 is 17 amino acids. CDR1 is LNHNV, CDR2 YYDKDF, per germline (reference sequence). The CDR3 DNA sequence: TGTGCCACCAGCAGGGGGACAGGGGACGGTATGAACACTGAAGCTTTCTTT. Protein sequence: CATSRGTGDGMNTEAFF.

This rearrangement joins TRBV19 to TRBJ2-7, with TRBD2 matching over 11 bases. This CDR3 is 16 amino acids long. Germline V gives CDR1 LNHDA, CDR2 SQIVND (reference sequence). V dropped 1 base and J dropped 4; count of bases not matched to a gene: 6. CDR3 region: CASSIALAGGPYEQYF. The CDR3 coding sequence is TGTGCCAGTAGTATAGCTCTAGCGGGAGGACCGTACGAGCAGTACTTC.

The chain recombines TRBV9 with TRBJ2-3, with no clear D. Trimming took off 3 bases at V and 4 bases at J, with 18 bases between the two ends. The CDR3 contains 16 residues. Germline CDR1 and CDR2: SGDLS and YYNGEE. The CDR3 loop reads CASSAPLGVGADTQYF. The CDR3 DNA sequence: TGTGCCAGCAGCGCCCCCCTTGGTGTGGGCGCAGATACGCAGTATTTT. Complete variable domain (other parts from reference TRBV9 and TRBJ2-3): DSGVTQTPKHLITATGQRVTLRCSPRSGDLSVYWYQQSLDQGLQFLIQYYNGEERAKGNILERFSAQQFPDLHSELNLSSLELGDSALYFCASSAPLGVGADTQYFGPGTRLTVL.

The chain recombines TRBV12-5 with TRBJ2-2, with TRBD2 matching over 10 bases. Germline CDR1 LGHNT, CDR2 FRNRAP. The CDR3 sequence is 15 residues long. V dropped 4 bases and J dropped 4; count of bases not matched to a gene: 3. The CDR3 reads CASGSGLAATGELFF. DNA for the CDR3: TGTGCTAGTGGTTCCGGACTAGCGGCCACCGGGGAGCTGTTTTTT. Looking up the rest from reference TRBV12-5 and TRBJ2-2 gives the full variable domain: DARVTQTPRHKVTEMGQEVTMRCQPILGHNTVFWYRQTMMQGLELLAYFRNRAPLDDSGMPKDRFSAEMPDATLATLKIQPSEPRDSAVYFCASGSGLAATGELFFGEGSRLTVL.

This chain joins TRBV18 and TRBJ2-1; 11 nucleotides align to TRBD2. The CDR3 is 17 amino acids. Germline V gene sequence: CDR1 KGHSH, CDR2 LQKENI. With V trimmed by 3 bases and J by 2 bases, 6 bases remained unmatched. DNA of the CDR3: TGTGCCAGCTCACCCCGGACTAGCGGGTTTGCCTACAATGAGCAGTTCTTC. This codes for CASSPRTSGFAYNEQFF.

The V and J genes are TRBV5-5 and TRBJ2-3, with D possibly TRBD2 on 5 matching bases. Germline CDR1 and CDR2: SGHKS and YYEKEE (reference sequence). This CDR3 comprises 16 residues. Trimming shortened V by 0 bases and J by 2 bases, and 13 bases separated the two germline ends. CDR3 sequence reads: CASSLAGIAYTDTQYF. The CDR3 DNA is TGTGCCAGCAGCTTGGCCGGGATAGCTTACACAGATACGCAGTATTTT.

The rearrangement uses TRBV30 and TRBJ2-7; unclear D gene. The length of the CDR3 is 11 residues. Deletions cut 2 bases from V and 1 base from J, with 3 bases between. Germline CDR1 GTSNPN, CDR2 SVGIG (reference sequence). The CDR3, as DNA: TGTGCCTGGAGTCAGTCCTACGAGCAGTACTTC. Its translation is CAWSQSYEQYF.

The rearrangement uses TRBV5-5 and TRBJ1-3, with 7 nucleotides matching TRBD1. The V segment lost 4 bases and the J segment 0 bases; nucleotides outside the gene matches: 7. The CDR3 is made up of 16 amino acids. Germline V CDR1 and CDR2: SGHKS, YYEKEE (reference sequence). The CDR3 reads CASSPGQHLSGNTIYF. CDR3 DNA: TGTGCCAGCAGCCCGGGACAGCACCTCTCTGGAAACACCATATATTTT.

This clone was seen once. The chain recombines TRBV7-2 with TRBJ2-5, with TRBD2 identical over 9 bases. There are 19 residues in the CDR3. Germline-derived CDR1 and CDR2 are SGHTA and FQGNSA. Germline trimming cut 5 bases from V and 0 bases from J; bases unmatched to any gene: 16. The DNA for the CDR3 is TGTGCCAGCAGCGCGCGAGGGGCGGGGGGGCTCGGGTACCAAGAGACCCAGTACTTC. Its protein is CASSARGAGGLGYQETQYF.

The rearrangement joins TRBV10-1 to TRBJ2-1; D might be TRBD2 (6 bases). CDR3 length: 14 residues. The germline V and J ends were trimmed by 9 bases and 0 bases, with 12 bases remaining between them. Germline V CDR1 and CDR2: WNHNN, SYGVQD (reference sequence). CDR3 nucleotide sequence: TGCGCCAGGCCGGGAGCTAGCTCCTACAATGAGCAGTTCTTC. It is translated as CARPGASSYNEQFF.

This clone showed up just a few times. This sequence joins TRBV7-2 and TRBJ2-7, with TRBD2 matching over 8 bases. Germline CDR1 and CDR2: SGHTA and FQGNSA. V trimming: 5 bases; J trimming: 3 bases; junction bases outside the gene matches: 9. This CDR3 contains 15 residues. CDR3 sequence: CASSEKSGSFYEQYF. The CDR3 nucleotides read TGTGCCAGCAGCGAGAAAAGCGGGAGTTTCTACGAGCAGTACTTC.

The chain joins TRBV29-1 to TRBJ2-7; D is ambiguous. Trimming left V 4 bases short and J 2 bases short, with 9 bases between. Germline CDR1 SQVTM, CDR2 ANQGSEA. There are 12 residues in the CDR3. CDR3: CSVAAGTYEQYF. CDR3 nucleotide sequence: TGCAGCGTTGCCGCAGGTACCTACGAGCAGTACTTC.

The chain couples TRBV9 to TRBJ2-3; 12 positions match TRBD2. Germline V CDR1 and CDR2: SGDLS, YYNGEE. The J segment lost 6 bases and the V segment lost 0 bases, leaving 11 bases of the junction unmatched. The CDR3 is 18 amino acids. In DNA form, the CDR3 reads TGTGCCAGCAGCGTAGTACCTGGGCTAGCGGGAGGGACCGATACGCAGTATTTT. It encodes CASSVVPGLAGGTDTQYF.

Notes on this clone: One end of the junction does not line up with germline, which may come from a read error. The chain carries TRBV7-3 and TRBJ2-1; weak D call: TRBD2 (6 bases). The germline V gene encodes CDR1 SGHTA and CDR2 FQGTGA. The CDR3 loop spans 15 amino acids. The DNA of the CDR3 is TGTGCCAGCAGCGGTGGCGGGGCCTCCAACAATGAGCAGTTCTTC. Translated, it gives CASSGGGASNNEQFF.

The genes are TRBV7-9 and TRBJ2-7; 11 bases line up with TRBD1. Germline CDR1 SEHNR, CDR2 FQNEAQ (reference sequence). CDR3 length: 15 residues. Trimming removed 4 bases from V and 7 bases from J; junction bases left unmatched: 9. The CDR3 sequence: CASSSRTGGSGEQYF. CDR3 DNA sequence: TGTGCCAGCAGCTCCAGGACAGGGGGCTCAGGAGAGCAGTACTTC.